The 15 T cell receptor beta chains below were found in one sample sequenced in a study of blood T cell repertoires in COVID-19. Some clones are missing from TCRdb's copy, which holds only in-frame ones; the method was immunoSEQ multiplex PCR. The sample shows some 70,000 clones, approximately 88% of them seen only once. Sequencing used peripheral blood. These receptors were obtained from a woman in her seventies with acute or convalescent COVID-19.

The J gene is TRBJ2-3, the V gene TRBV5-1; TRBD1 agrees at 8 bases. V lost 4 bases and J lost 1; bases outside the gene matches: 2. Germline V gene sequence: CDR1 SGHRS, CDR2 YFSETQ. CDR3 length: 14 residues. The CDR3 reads CASSPGQGTDTQYF. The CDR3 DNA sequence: TGCGCCAGCAGCCCGGGACAGGGCACAGATACGCAGTATTTT. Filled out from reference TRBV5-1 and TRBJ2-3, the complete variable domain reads KAGVTQTPRYLIKTRGQQVTLSCSPISGHRSVSWYQQTPGQGLQFLFEYFSETQRNKGNFPGRFSGRQFSNSRSEMNVSTLELGDSALYLCASSPGQGTDTQYFGPGTRLTVL.

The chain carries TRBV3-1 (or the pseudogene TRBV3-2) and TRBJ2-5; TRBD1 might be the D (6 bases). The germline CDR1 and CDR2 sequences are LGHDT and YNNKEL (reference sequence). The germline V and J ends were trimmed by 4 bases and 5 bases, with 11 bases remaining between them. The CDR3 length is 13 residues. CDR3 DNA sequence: TGTGCCAGCAGCCCCCCAGGGGTGGAGACCCAGTACTTC. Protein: CASSPPGVETQYF.

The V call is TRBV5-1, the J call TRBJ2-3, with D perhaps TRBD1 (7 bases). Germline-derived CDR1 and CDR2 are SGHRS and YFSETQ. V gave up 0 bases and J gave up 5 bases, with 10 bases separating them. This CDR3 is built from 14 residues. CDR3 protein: CASSLGQGGDTQYF. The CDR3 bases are TGCGCCAGCAGCTTGGGGCAGGGGGGAGATACGCAGTATTTT. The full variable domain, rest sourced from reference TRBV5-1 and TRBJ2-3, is KAGVTQTPRYLIKTRGQQVTLSCSPISGHRSVSWYQQTPGQGLQFLFEYFSETQRNKGNFPGRFSGRQFSNSRSEMNVSTLELGDSALYLCASSLGQGGDTQYFGPGTRLTVL.

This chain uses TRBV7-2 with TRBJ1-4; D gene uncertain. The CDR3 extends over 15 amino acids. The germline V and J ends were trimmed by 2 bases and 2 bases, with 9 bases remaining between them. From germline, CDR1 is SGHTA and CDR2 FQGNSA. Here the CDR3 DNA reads TGTGCCAGCAGCTTAACTAGGCGGACTAATGAAAAACTGTTTTTT. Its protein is CASSLTRRTNEKLFF.

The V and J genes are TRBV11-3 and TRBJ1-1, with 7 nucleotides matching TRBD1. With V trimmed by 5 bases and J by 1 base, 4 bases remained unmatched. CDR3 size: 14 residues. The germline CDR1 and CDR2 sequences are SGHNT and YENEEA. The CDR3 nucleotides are TGTGCCAGCAGCCCAGGGGGAACGAACACTGAAGCTTTCTTT. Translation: CASSPGGTNTEAFF.

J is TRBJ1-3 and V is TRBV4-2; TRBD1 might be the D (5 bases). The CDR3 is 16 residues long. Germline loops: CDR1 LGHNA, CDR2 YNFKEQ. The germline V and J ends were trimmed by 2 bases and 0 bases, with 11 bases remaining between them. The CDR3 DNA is TGTGCCAGCAGCCAACGCAGGGATAACTCTGGAAACACCATATATTTT. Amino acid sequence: CASSQRRDNSGNTIYF.

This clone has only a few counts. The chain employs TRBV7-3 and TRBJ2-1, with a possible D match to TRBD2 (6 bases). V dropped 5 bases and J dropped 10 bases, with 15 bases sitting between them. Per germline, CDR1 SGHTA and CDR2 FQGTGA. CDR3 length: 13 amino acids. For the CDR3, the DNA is TGTGCCAGCAGCCTGGGACTTACGGGGGAGCAGTTCTTC. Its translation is CASSLGLTGEQFF.

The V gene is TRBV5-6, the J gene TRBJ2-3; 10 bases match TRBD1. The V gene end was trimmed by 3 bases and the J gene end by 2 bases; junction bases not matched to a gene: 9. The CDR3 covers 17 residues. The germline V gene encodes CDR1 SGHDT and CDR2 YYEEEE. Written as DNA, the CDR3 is TGTGCCAGCAGCTCATATAGGACAGGGGGTTTCACAGATACGCAGTATTTT. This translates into CASSSYRTGGFTDTQYF.

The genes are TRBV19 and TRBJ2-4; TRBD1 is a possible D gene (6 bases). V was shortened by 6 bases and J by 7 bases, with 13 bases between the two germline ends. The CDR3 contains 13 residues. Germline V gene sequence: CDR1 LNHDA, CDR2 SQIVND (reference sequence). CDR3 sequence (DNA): TGTGCCAGTAGCCAACAGGGAACGAACATTCAGTACTTC. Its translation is CASSQQGTNIQYF.

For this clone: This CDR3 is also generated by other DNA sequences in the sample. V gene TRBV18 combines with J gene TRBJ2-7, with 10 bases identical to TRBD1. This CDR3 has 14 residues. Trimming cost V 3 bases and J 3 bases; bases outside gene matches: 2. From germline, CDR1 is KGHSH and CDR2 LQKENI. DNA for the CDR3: TGTGCCAGCTCACCCGGGACAGGGGTCTACGAGCAGTACTTC. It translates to CASSPGTGVYEQYF.

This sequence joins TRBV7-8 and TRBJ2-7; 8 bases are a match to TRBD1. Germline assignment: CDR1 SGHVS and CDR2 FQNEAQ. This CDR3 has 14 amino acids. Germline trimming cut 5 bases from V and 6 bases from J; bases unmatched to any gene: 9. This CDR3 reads CASSRMGQAIEQYF. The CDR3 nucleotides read TGTGCCAGCAGCCGAATGGGACAGGCTATCGAGCAGTACTTC.

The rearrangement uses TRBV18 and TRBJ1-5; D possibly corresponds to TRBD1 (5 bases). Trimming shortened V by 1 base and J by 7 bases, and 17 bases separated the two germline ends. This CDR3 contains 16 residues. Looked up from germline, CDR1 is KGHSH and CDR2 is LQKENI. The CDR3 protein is CASSPQVQGGAQPQHF. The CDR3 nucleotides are TGTGCCAGCTCACCACAGGTGCAGGGAGGGGCCCAGCCCCAGCATTTT.

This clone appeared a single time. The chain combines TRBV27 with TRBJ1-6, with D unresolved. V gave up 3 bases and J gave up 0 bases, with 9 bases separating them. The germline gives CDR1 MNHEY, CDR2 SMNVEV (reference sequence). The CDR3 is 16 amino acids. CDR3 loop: CASSFFSRSYNSPLHF. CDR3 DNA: TGTGCCAGCAGTTTTTTTAGTCGCTCCTATAATTCACCCCTCCACTTT.

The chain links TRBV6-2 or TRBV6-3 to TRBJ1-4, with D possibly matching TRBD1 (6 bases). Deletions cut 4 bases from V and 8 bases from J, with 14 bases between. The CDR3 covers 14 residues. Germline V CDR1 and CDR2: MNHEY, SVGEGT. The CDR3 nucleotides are TGTGCCAGCAGTTCGGGGTCAGGGGACGAAAAACTGTTTTTT. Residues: CASSSGSGDEKLFF.

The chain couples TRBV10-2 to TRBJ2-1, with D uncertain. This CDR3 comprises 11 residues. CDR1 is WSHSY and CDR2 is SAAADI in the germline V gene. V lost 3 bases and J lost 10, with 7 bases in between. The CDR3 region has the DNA TGCGCCAGCAGTGAACAACACGAGCAGTTCTTC. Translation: CASSEQHEQFF.